This T cell receptor beta chain was observed in a study of blood T cells in healthy people across ages. Trimming pared 6 bases from V and 2 bases from J, leaving 14 bases between. The CDR3 runs to 14 residues. CDR1 and CDR2 (germline): SGHNT, YYREEE (reference sequence). Whole-study findings and limits: Naive T cell percentage strongly correlated with TCR beta diversity. More naive CD4+ cells and higher diversity marked long-lived donors relative to aged donors.

Researchers isolated at least 6 million PBMCs per sample. A J-beta primer mix and a sample-barcoded 5' primer were used in a second PCR of roughly 6 to 12 cycles. Each cDNA molecule received a tag from a template-switch adaptor that had 12 random nucleotides. TCRdb reanalysed the 5' RACE reads using MiXCR and keeps one entry per CDR3 protein. The sample lists under 1 million distinct CDR3 sequences, roughly 44% occurring once. For this clonotype: Its antigen is undetermined.

The specimen sequenced was blood. The sequence came from a man between 60 and 70 years old in good health. The V and J genes are TRBV5-4 and TRBJ2-5; D is undetermined. CDR3 nucleotides: TGTGCCAGCATGGAGTCCGGGCCACAAGAGACCCAGTACTTC. Translated: CASMESGPQETQYF.